These 15 T cell receptor beta chains were all obtained from the same sample, sequenced in a study of T-cell memory formation after mild COVID-19. TCRdb reprocessed the 5' RACE reads with MiXCR, giving one entry per CDR3 protein. The sample gives 290,000 or so distinct CDR3 sequences, roughly 19% of which show up once; around 20% is in the top ten. The sequencing input was PBMCs or a T cell subset sorted from them (not recorded which). The source of these receptors is a man aged 18 to 30 who had mild COVID-19 (a few samples of this study predate the infection). Cell type and time point are not known.

J is TRBJ1-5 and V is TRBV12-3 or TRBV12-4, with a tentative D call TRBD1 (6 bases). The length of the CDR3 is 15 residues. Between the trimmed V and J ends, which lost 3 bases and 3 bases, there was a span of 12 bases. The CDR3 loop reads CASSFAGVVNQPQHF. CDR3 nucleotide sequence: TGTGCCAGCAGTTTTGCAGGGGTTGTCAATCAGCCCCAGCATTTT.

The rearrangement links TRBV6-4 to TRBJ2-1, with TRBD2 matching over 10 bases. CDR1 and CDR2 (germline): MRHNA, SNTAGT. The junction had 3 bases not matched to a gene; V was cut back by 5 bases and J by 2 bases. The CDR3 is 15 residues long. This CDR3 reads CASSFSGGPYNEQFF. In DNA, the CDR3 is TGTGCCAGCAGTTTTAGCGGGGGGCCCTACAATGAGCAGTTCTTC.

This clonotype was recorded a few times. The rearrangement links TRBV2 to TRBJ2-3; D gene uncertain. Germline V lookup: CDR1 SNHLY, CDR2 FYNNEI. Trimming left V 2 bases short and J 4 bases short, with 7 bases between. The CDR3 loop spans 13 amino acids. CDR3 coding DNA: TGTGCCAGCAGTGAACCTAGTTCAGATACGCAGTATTTT. It codes for CASSEPSSDTQYF.

The chain combines TRBV7-3 with TRBJ2-5, with 9 bases identical to TRBD2. This CDR3 contains 16 residues. CDR1 and CDR2 (germline): SGHTA, FQGTGA. Trimming cost V 1 base and J 5 bases; bases outside gene matches: 8. CDR3 region: CASSLRSGSGGETQYF. CDR3 bases: TGTGCCAGCAGCTTAAGGTCTGGTAGCGGGGGTGAGACCCAGTACTTC.

This clonotype was recorded at least ten times. The chain carries TRBV7-2 and TRBJ2-3, with unresolved D. Germline V gene sequence: CDR1 SGHTA, CDR2 FQGNSA. The V end lost 1 base, the J end lost 1 base, and 9 bases lay between the germline ends. The CDR3 is 15 amino acids. DNA for the CDR3: TGTGCCAGCAGCTTAGGAGGTCTCCGCACAGATACGCAGTATTTT. Protein sequence: CASSLGGLRTDTQYF.

The V and J genes are TRBV7-3 and TRBJ2-5, with D perhaps TRBD2 (5 bases). CDR1 is SGHTA, CDR2 FQGTGA, per germline. The CDR3 loop spans 17 amino acids. V was cut by 0 bases and J by 4 bases, with 18 bases left in between. In DNA, the CDR3 is TGTGCCAGCAGCTTAACTCACGGGGTGGGGTTTGGAGAGACCCAGTACTTC. It is translated as CASSLTHGVGFGETQYF.

This chain links TRBV5-1 with TRBJ2-5; perhaps TRBD1 as D (5 bases). The germline CDR1 and CDR2 sequences are SGHRS and YFSETQ. Trimming left V 4 bases short and J 3 bases short, with 13 bases between. This CDR3 region has 14 residues. DNA of the CDR3: TGCGCCAGCAGCCTACAACAGACAGAAGAGACCCAGTACTTC. Translating gives CASSLQQTEETQYF.

This clonotype was detected ten times or more. The junction differs from germline at one of its ends, possibly a read error. The chain has TRBV4-3 and TRBJ1-2; tentative D call: TRBD1 (5 bases). The CDR3 covers 15 residues. Looked up from germline, CDR1 is LGHNA and CDR2 is YSLEER. The CDR3 loop is CASSQDWGGNSGYTF. The CDR3 nucleotides are TGCGCCAGCAGCCAAGATTGGGGGGGGAACTCTGGCTACACCTTC.

The chain recombines TRBV20-1 with TRBJ1-1; 7 bases map to TRBD1. V lost 6 bases, J lost 6 bases, and 4 bases stayed unmatched. Germline CDR1 and CDR2: DFQATT and SNEGSKA (reference sequence). CDR3 size: 11 residues. Here the CDR3 reads CSAETGPEAFF. CDR3 sequence (DNA): TGCAGTGCGGAGACAGGGCCTGAAGCTTTCTTT.

This sequence joins TRBV4-3 and TRBJ1-1, with D maybe TRBD1 (5 bases). Germline V CDR1 and CDR2: LGHNA, YSLEER. With 2 bases removed from V and 3 bases from J, the gap between germline ends came to 7 bases. This CDR3 has 13 amino acids. CDR3 sequence reads: CASSQRQYTEAFF. The CDR3 DNA is TGCGCCAGCAGCCAAAGACAGTACACTGAAGCTTTCTTT.

V and J are TRBV29-1 and TRBJ2-1, with D uncertain. The CDR3 is 11 residues long. The V and J ends lost 4 bases and 4 bases respectively, with 5 bases between them. Germline values: CDR1 SQVTM, CDR2 ANQGSEA. The CDR3 reads CSVGQYNEQFF. In nucleotides, the CDR3 is TGCAGCGTTGGCCAGTACAATGAGCAGTTCTTC.

This chain uses TRBV6-2 or TRBV6-3 with TRBJ2-3, with D tentatively TRBD2 (6 bases). CDR3 length: 13 residues. Germline values: CDR1 MNHEY, CDR2 SVGEGT. Trimming left V 5 bases short and J 3 bases short, with 9 bases between. The CDR3 DNA follows: TGTGCCAGCAGTGGGGGGAGGACAGATACGCAGTATTTT. This encodes CASSGGRTDTQYF.

This clonotype has only a few counts. The chain recombines TRBV24-1 with TRBJ1-5; D remains ambiguous. V lost 4 bases, J lost 10 bases, and 7 bases lay in between. There are 11 residues in the CDR3. The germline gives CDR1 KGHDR, CDR2 SFDVKD. CDR3 sequence: CATSEGGPQHF. CDR3 nucleotide sequence: TGTGCCACCAGTGAGGGCGGACCCCAGCATTTT.

This clonotype has ten or more counts. This rearrangement joins TRBV5-1 to TRBJ2-3; 9 bases are shared with TRBD1. CDR1 and CDR2 (germline): SGHRS, YFSETQ. V was clipped by 7 bases and J by 4 bases; unmatched bases: 7. There are 14 residues in the CDR3. CDR3: CASRDRAIADTQYF. The CDR3 region has the DNA TGCGCCAGCCGGGACAGGGCTATCGCAGATACGCAGTATTTT.

The table lists this clonotype with a few counts. The chain links TRBV3-1 to TRBJ2-3; 8 bases fit TRBD1. The germline gives CDR1 LGHDT, CDR2 YNNKEL (reference sequence). V lost 7 bases to trimming and J lost 4 bases; unmatched junction nucleotides: 4. This CDR3 is built from 13 residues. The CDR3 here is CASTIQGADTQYF. The CDR3 DNA follows: TGTGCCAGCACGATACAGGGGGCAGATACGCAGTATTTT.